This T cell receptor beta chain stems from a study of blood T cell repertoires in COVID-19. Study overall: PBMCs, B-cell-depleted T cells, or T cells provided the cDNA or gDNA that made up the material.

In the original processing: Nucleated cell counts were estimated from reference gene primer amplification. Using immunoSEQ multiplex PCR, the repertoire was profiled, and TCRdb retains in-frame clones only, with some absent. V, J and clone size are taken as reported in that table, and D and trimming were inferred from the DNA itself. The sample has some 15,000 clones, roughly 89% seen once. The CDR3 sequence is 15 residues long. The germline V and J ends were trimmed by 3 bases and 1 base, with 13 bases remaining between them. Per the germline V gene, CDR1 is SEHNR and CDR2 is FQNEAQ (reference sequence).

The sequenced sample was peripheral blood. This TCR came from a man aged 60 to 69 with active COVID-19. The chain uses TRBV7-9 and TRBJ2-7, with a weak D call TRBD2 (6 bases). CDR3 bases: TGTGCCAGCAGCTTCGGGGGTTCCCTTTCCTACGAGCAGTACTTC. Translation: CASSFGGSLSYEQYF.